The source of this TCR beta chain is a study of T-cell reconstitution after alpha-beta-depleted transplantation in children. Notes on the study in general: The origin of alpha-beta T cells about two months after transplant was reportedly several hundred expanded graft clones. For some patients, TCRbeta diversity was high at day 60 because of recipient T cells and thymic progenitors that survived. Newly generated T cells supplied most T-cell counts and diversity one year post-transplant.

A word on this clonotype: Its antigen is unknown.

This sample's TCRbeta library carried unique molecular identifier barcodes. TCRdb ran MiXCR on the PCR reads and lists one entry per CDR3 protein. The repertoire holds hundreds of thousands of distinct CDR3 sequences, 10% to 15% seen once, with around 2% in the top ten. With 2 bases clipped from V and 4 bases from J, the junction kept 7 bases outside the gene matches. The CDR3 has 16 residues. The V gene's germline CDR1 is MGHDK and CDR2 SYGVNS. Here the sequenced sample was PBMCs, mostly from graft donor cells, taken 360 days after TCRalphabeta/CD19-depleted stem cell transplant. The clonotype was recovered from a male patient between 5 and 17 years old who had a stem cell transplant for acute myeloid leukemia, so the T cells may come from the graft donor. The chain couples TRBV25-1 to TRBJ2-1; 8 nucleotides agree with TRBD2. CDR3 protein: CASSERAGAGYNEQFF. CDR3 DNA sequence: TGTGCCAGCAGTGAACGAGCGGGAGCGGGGTACAATGAGCAGTTCTTC.